These T cell receptor beta chains were read from a single sample in a study of blood T cell repertoires in COVID-19. Sequenced by immunoSEQ multiplex PCR; TCRdb stores in-frame clones only, minus some. Found here are under 150,000 clones, under 85% of them singletons; the top ten hold roughly 10%. Sequencing was carried out using peripheral blood. Receptors originate from a man aged 40-49 years with active or convalescent COVID-19. CDR3s include the opening cysteine and the closing phenylalanine or tryptophan. The D gene is left open where the match is weak. Expanded clones are given a class, and other clones once, few, many or no size at all.

v_gene,abundance,j_gene,d_gene,CDR3aa,CDR3nt
TRBV12-3/TRBV12-4,.,TRBJ2-7,TRBD1,CASSSDRAYEQYF,TGTGCCAGCAGTTCGGACAGGGCCTACGAGCAGTACTTC
TRBV10-3,.,TRBJ1-1,TRBD1,CAIKGGGTGITEAFF,TGTGCCATCAAAGGGGGGGGGACAGGGATCACTGAAGCTTTCTTT
TRBV6-6,.,TRBJ2-7,.,CASRQDGAYEQYF,TGTGCCAGCAGACAGGACGGAGCCTACGAGCAGTACTTC
TRBV11-2,.,TRBJ1-1,.,CASSRQITTEAFF,TGTGCCAGCAGTCGACAGATAACGACTGAAGCTTTCTTT
TRBV6-5,.,TRBJ1-3,.,CASSYSNRPSGNTIYF,TGTGCCAGCAGTTACTCGAACAGACCCTCTGGAAACACCATATATTTT
TRBV7-8,.,TRBJ1-5,TRBD1,CASSAETGVSNQPQHF,TGTGCCAGCAGCGCCGAGACAGGGGTTAGCAATCAGCCCCAGCATTTT
TRBV6-2/TRBV6-3,.,TRBJ1-6,.,CASSYLAGSPLHF,TGTGCCAGCAGTTACTTGGCAGGATCACCCCTCCACTTT
TRBV3-1/TRBV3-2,.,TRBJ2-5,TRBD1,CASSPRITGAGETQYF,TGTGCCAGCAGCCCCCGAATCACAGGGGCGGGTGAGACCCAGTACTTC
TRBV7-2,.,TRBJ1-4,TRBD1,CASSSRTGMAVTNEKLFF,TGTGCCAGCAGCTCGAGGACAGGGATGGCAGTTACTAATGAAAAACTGTTTTTT
TRBV5-1,.,TRBJ1-5,.,CASSLRGGDQPQHF,TGCGCCAGCAGCTTGCGTGGAGGGGATCAGCCCCAGCATTTT
TRBV11-2,.,TRBJ2-5,TRBD1,CASSELGQANARETQYF,TGTGCCAGCAGCGAACTCGGACAGGCGAATGCCAGGGAGACCCAGTACTTC
TRBV9,.,TRBJ1-1,.,CASSDQQGNTEAFF,TGTGCCAGCAGCGACCAACAGGGGAACACTGAAGCTTTCTTT
TRBV5-6,.,TRBJ1-4,.,CASSLSSTNEKLFF,TGTGCCAGCAGCTTATCCTCAACTAATGAAAAACTGTTTTTT
TRBV10-3,.,TRBJ2-7,TRBD2,CATRLAGGDEQYF,TGTGCCACCCGACTAGCGGGGGGCGACGAGCAGTACTTC
TRBV18,.,TRBJ2-7,TRBD1,CASSLGTGFSYEQYF,TGTGCCAGCTCACTAGGGACAGGCTTCTCCTACGAGCAGTACTTC
TRBV5-6,.,TRBJ1-4,.,CASSSSGATNEKLFF,TGTGCCAGCAGCTCCTCAGGGGCAACTAATGAAAAACTGTTTTTT
TRBV6-1,.,TRBJ1-2,TRBD1,CASIEPGGGSYTF,TGTGCCAGCATTGAACCAGGGGGCGGGAGCTACACCTTC
TRBV11-2,.,TRBJ2-7,.,CASSPSHEQYF,TGTGCCAGCAGCCCTAGTCACGAGCAGTACTTC
TRBV20-1,few,TRBJ2-1,TRBD2,CRCRVGGEQFF,TGCAGGTGCAGGGTGGGGGGGGAGCAGTTCTTC